This T cell receptor beta chain originates from a study of graft-versus-host responses after intestinal transplantation. Here immunoSEQ multiplex PCR was the method, and the copy in TCRdb shows in-frame clones only, minus some. The sample comprises about 20,000 clones, about half of which are singletons, and 0.88% rests with the top ten. Germline CDR1 is LNHNV and CDR2 is YYDKDF (reference sequence). This CDR3 comprises 15 residues. Trimming removed 5 bases at V and 2 bases at J, with 13 bases between. The chain uses TRBV15 and TRBJ1-5; D not resolved. This specimen was alloreactive CD4+ T cells from a mixed lymphocyte reaction culture, taken before intestinal transplant. The subset denotes: CFSE-low proliferating T cells sorted from approximately 6-day pre-transplant mixed lymphocyte reaction (GvH or HvG direction). The TCR sequence derives from a human patient who received an intestinal transplant. For the CDR3, the DNA is TGTGCCACCAGCTACTCCGGGAGAGGCAATCAGCCCCAGCATTTT. It yields the protein CATSYSGRGNQPQHF.